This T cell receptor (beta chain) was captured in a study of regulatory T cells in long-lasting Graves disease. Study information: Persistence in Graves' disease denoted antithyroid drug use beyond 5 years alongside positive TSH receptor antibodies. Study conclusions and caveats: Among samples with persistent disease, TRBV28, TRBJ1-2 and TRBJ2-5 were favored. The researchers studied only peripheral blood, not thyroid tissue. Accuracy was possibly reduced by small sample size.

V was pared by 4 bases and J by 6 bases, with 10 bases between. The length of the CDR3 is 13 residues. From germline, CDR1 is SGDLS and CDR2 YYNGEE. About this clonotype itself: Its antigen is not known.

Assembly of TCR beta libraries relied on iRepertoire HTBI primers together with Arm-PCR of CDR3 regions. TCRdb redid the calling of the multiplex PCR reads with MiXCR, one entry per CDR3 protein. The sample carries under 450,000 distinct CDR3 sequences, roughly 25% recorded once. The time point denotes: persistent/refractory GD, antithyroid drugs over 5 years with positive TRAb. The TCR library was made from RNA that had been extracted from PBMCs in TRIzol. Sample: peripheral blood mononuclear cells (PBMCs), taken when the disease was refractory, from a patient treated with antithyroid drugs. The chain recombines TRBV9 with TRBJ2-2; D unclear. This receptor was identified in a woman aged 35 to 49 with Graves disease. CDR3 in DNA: TGTGCCAGCAGCCCTGAGCTCTCCGGGGAGCTGTTTTTT. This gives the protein CASSPELSGELFF.